Described below is a single T cell receptor beta chain sequence and its context. Its antigen is still unknown. This specimen comes from a study of OX40 agonist ivuxolimab in advanced cancers. Study summary: Six ivuxolimab dose levels, 0.01 to 10 mg/kg, were given intravenously every 2 weeks. Study-wide results and limits: Expanded clones were, on average, more numerous in CD8+ T cells than in CD4+. Dosing at 0.1 to 3.0 mg/kg was accompanied by clonal expansion of CD4+ and CD8+ blood T cells by week 6.

J lost 4 bases, V lost 1 base, and 8 bases had no gene match. Germline values: CDR1 SGHRS, CDR2 YFSETQ. This CDR3 comprises 17 residues. The protocol was immunoSEQ multiplex PCR, while the TCRdb copy is restricted to in-frame clones and leaves out a portion. The data contain tens of thousands of clones, about 90% of them singletons. The chain links TRBV5-1 to TRBJ1-1, with 12 bases aligning to TRBD1. Here the sequenced sample was CD4+ or CD8+ T cells sorted from blood, taken in a trial of the OX40 agonist ivuxolimab. The receptor was derived from an adult with an advanced solid tumor such as melanoma, head and neck, liver or kidney cancer. Here the CDR3 DNA reads TGCGCCAGCAGCTTGTCCGGGACAGGGGGCCGAGGCACTGAAGCTTTCTTT. It codes for CASSLSGTGGRGTEAFF.